This T cell receptor beta chain was obtained from a study of cytomegalovirus exposure and HLA in healthy donors. Researchers ran the PCR with 60 Vbeta and 13 Jbeta primers. Sequencing used immunoSEQ multiplex PCR; TCRdb keeps in-frame clones, though not all of them. The data show more than 80,000 clones, roughly 64% seen once. Unmatched junction bases numbered 10, after V lost 3 bases and J lost 3 bases. Germline lookup yields CDR1 LNHNV and CDR2 YYDKDF (reference sequence). The CDR3 extends over 16 amino acids. The clonotype originates from a woman aged 40 to 50 in good health and CMV-seropositive. The sequencing input was PBMCs. This chain links TRBV15 with TRBJ2-7; 8 bases are a match to TRBD2. CDR3 nucleotides: TGTGCCACCAGCAGTCCCAAAGCGGGAGTTAACTACGAGCAGTACTTC. Protein sequence: CATSSPKAGVNYEQYF.